The entry that follows covers one TCR beta chain sequence. Profiled with immunoSEQ multiplex PCR; TCRdb holds only in-frame clones, not every one. The sample holds around 280,000 clones, around 88% seen once. V gave up 2 bases and J gave up 6 bases; unmatched junction bases: 7. There are 15 residues in the CDR3. CDR1 is SGHNT and CDR2 is YENEEA in the germline V gene. The data derive from a study of blood T cell repertoires in COVID-19. Study background: PBMCs, B-cell-depleted T cells, or T cells were the source of the cDNA or gDNA that made up the material.

Sample: peripheral blood. The origin of this receptor is a woman aged 25 to 39 who had recovered from COVID-19. V is TRBV11-3 and J is TRBJ2-1; 7 bases line up with TRBD1. CDR3 protein: CASSLRQGGVNEQFF. The DNA for the CDR3 is TGTGCCAGCAGCTTAAGACAGGGCGGAGTCAATGAGCAGTTCTTC.